Presented here are 31 T cell receptor beta chains from one specimen sequenced in a study of response to subunit inactivated influenza vaccine. TCRdb re-called the RT-PCR reads with MiXCR, one entry per CDR3 protein. The sample includes 650,000 to 800,000 distinct CDR3 sequences, about 15% seen only once; the top ten take approximately 6.5%. The material was PBMCs from blood, obtained roughly 15 days before vaccination. Receptors originate from a man aged 45 to 65 who received an inactivated influenza vaccine.

The rearrangement joins TRBV11-2 to TRBJ2-3; 7 nucleotides match TRBD1. Germline V gene data show CDR1 as SGHAT and CDR2 as FQNNGV. The CDR3 consists of 14 residues. The V and J ends lost 5 bases and 6 bases, in that order; junction bases with no gene match: 8. The CDR3 region is CASSRSTGMDTQYF. CDR3 DNA: TGTGCCAGCAGCCGATCGACAGGGATGGATACGCAGTATTTT.

CDR3 sequence reads: CASSGTGQAGTGELFF. In DNA, the CDR3 is TGTGCCAGCAGCGGTACAGGGCAGGCGGGCACCGGGGAGCTGTTTTTT. The J gene is TRBJ2-2, the V gene TRBV7-2; possibly TRBD1 for D (6 bases). CDR3 size: 16 residues. Trimming cost V 5 bases and J 4 bases, with 17 bases left between them. Germline V gene data show CDR1 as SGHTA and CDR2 as FQGNSA.

This clonotype was found many times. The chain uses TRBV7-2 and TRBJ2-2; tentatively, D is TRBD1 or TRBD2 (5 bases each). There are 14 residues in the CDR3. CDR1 SGHTA and CDR2 FQGNSA come from the germline V gene. V shed 3 bases and J shed 1 base, with 6 bases lying between them. The DNA of the CDR3 is TGTGCCAGCAGCTTGGGGGTGAACACCGGGGAGCTGTTTTTT. It specifies CASSLGVNTGELFF.

This clonotype was seen a few times. The chain employs TRBV6-1 and TRBJ2-2; the D gene is possibly TRBD2 (7 bases). The CDR3 contains 16 residues. The germline V and J ends were trimmed by 5 bases and 3 bases, with 16 bases remaining between them. Germline V gene data show CDR1 as MNHNS and CDR2 as SASEGT. The CDR3 region is CASSIRQGRDTGELFF. The CDR3 region has the DNA TGTGCCAGCAGTATCAGGCAGGGGAGGGACACCGGGGAGCTGTTTTTT.

The rearrangement links TRBV29-1 to TRBJ2-3; 9 bases align to TRBD2. Trimming took 8 bases from V and 4 from J; bases not matched to a gene: 7. This CDR3 is built from 13 residues. CDR1 and CDR2 from the germline V gene are SQVTM and ANQGSEA. The CDR3 nucleotides read TGCAGCTTGAGGCGGGGGGGCCCAGATACGCAGTATTTT. Translating gives CSLRRGGPDTQYF.

This clonotype appeared many times. The chain has TRBV7-2 and TRBJ2-6; D perhaps matches TRBD2 (5 bases). The germline V gene has CDR1 SGHTA and CDR2 FQGNSA. CDR3 size: 17 residues. V was trimmed by 3 bases and J by 4 bases, leaving 16 bases between them. As DNA, the CDR3 is TGTGCCAGCAGCTTGGGGTCGGGGTCAGGAGGGGCCAACGTCCTGACTTTC. Translation gives CASSLGSGSGGANVLTF. Filled out from reference TRBV7-2 and TRBJ2-6, the complete variable domain reads GAGVSQSPSNKVTEKGKDVELRCDPISGHTALYWYRQSLGQGLEFLIYFQGNSAPDKSGLPSDRFSAERTGGSVSTLTIQRTQQEDSAVYLCASSLGSGSGGANVLTFGAGSRLTVL.

This clonotype has a handful of counts. The rearrangement joins TRBV7-2 to TRBJ2-7, with 10 bases that match TRBD2. Looked up from germline, CDR1 is SGHTA and CDR2 is FQGNSA. The CDR3 loop spans 16 amino acids. V was clipped by 2 bases and J by 6 bases; unmatched bases: 10. The CDR3 DNA is TGTGCCAGCAGCTTATCCGGCACTAGCGGGACGGTCGAGCAGTACTTC. Translation: CASSLSGTSGTVEQYF. The variable domain in full, with the rest retrieved from reference TRBV7-2 and TRBJ2-7, is GAGVSQSPSNKVTEKGKDVELRCDPISGHTALYWYRQSLGQGLEFLIYFQGNSAPDKSGLPSDRFSAERTGGSVSTLTIQRTQQEDSAVYLCASSLSGTSGTVEQYFGPGTRLTVT.

This clonotype was seen only a few times. The rearrangement uses TRBV15 and TRBJ2-3, with a tentative D call TRBD2 (5 bases). CDR1 LNHNV and CDR2 YYDKDF come from the germline V gene (reference sequence). Trimming cost V 4 bases and J 3 bases, with 11 bases left between them. The CDR3 contains 14 residues. The CDR3 region is CATSTGKRTDTQYF. In DNA form, the CDR3 reads TGTGCCACCAGCACTGGGAAGCGGACAGATACGCAGTATTTT.

The chain employs TRBV13 and TRBJ2-3; 7 bases fit TRBD2. Germline V lookup: CDR1 PRHDT, CDR2 FYEKMQ (reference sequence). The CDR3 length is 12 residues. The V segment lost 5 bases and the J segment 7 bases; nucleotides outside the gene matches: 3. The DNA of the CDR3 is TGTGCCAGCAGCCTAGCGGAGTATACGCAGTATTTT. Its protein product is CASSLAEYTQYF.

This clonotype was counted at least ten times. This chain connects TRBV3-1 to TRBJ2-2; the D gene is possibly TRBD1 (6 bases). The CDR3 extends over 15 amino acids. The V end was cut by 7 bases, the J end by 4 bases, with 16 bases between. Looked up from germline, CDR1 is LGHDT and CDR2 is YNNKEL (reference sequence). CDR3 DNA sequence: TGTGCCAGCAAACAGACCGGGACAAGCACCGGGGAGCTGTTTTTT. Translating it yields CASKQTGTSTGELFF. Combining the CDR3 with reference TRBV3-1 and TRBJ2-2 gives the whole variable domain DTAVSQTPKYLVTQMGNDKSIKCEQNLGHDTMYWYKQDSKKFLKIMFSYNNKELIINETVPNRFSPKSPDKAHLNLHINSLELGDSAVYFCASKQTGTSTGELFFGEGSRLTVL.

This clonotype was detected ten times or more. This chain links TRBV10-3 with TRBJ2-3; 11 nucleotides align to TRBD2. Germline-derived CDR1 and CDR2 are ENHRY and SYGVKD. CDR3 length: 15 amino acids. V lost 6 bases, J lost 2 bases, and 4 bases stayed unmatched. The CDR3 region is CAIRGLAAFTDTQYF. The CDR3 region has the DNA TGTGCCATCAGGGGACTAGCGGCGTTCACAGATACGCAGTATTTT.

The chain joins TRBV5-1 to TRBJ2-1; possibly TRBD2 for D (6 bases). The CDR3 totals 16 residues. Trimming took 2 bases from V and 13 from J, leaving 25 bases between them. Germline V gene sequence: CDR1 SGHRS, CDR2 YFSETQ. The CDR3 DNA sequence: TGCGCCAGCAGCTTACTCGGATACGTACGGGGGAGTCATCAGTTCTTC. Translating gives CASSLLGYVRGSHQFF.

This clonotype was recorded many times. The V call is TRBV29-1, the J call TRBJ2-2; 9 bases line up with TRBD1. V lost 7 bases and J lost 2; bases outside the gene matches: 11. The CDR3 spans 16 residues. Germline CDR1 is SQVTM and CDR2 is ANQGSEA. The CDR3 DNA reads as TGCAGCGGTTGGATGGCGACAGGGGGTAACACCGGGGAGCTGTTTTTT. It translates to CSGWMATGGNTGELFF.

This clonotype was seen at least ten times. CDR3 loop: CASSPISENTEAFF. The CDR3 bases are TGTGCCAGCTCACCTATTTCGGAGAACACTGAAGCTTTCTTT. The V gene is TRBV18, the J gene TRBJ1-1; no definite D call. Germline V gene data show CDR1 as KGHSH and CDR2 as LQKENI. This CDR3 contains 14 residues. The V gene lost 3 bases and the J gene lost 1 base, with 9 bases spanning the gap.

A single count supports this clonotype. This chain joins TRBV29-1 and TRBJ2-5, with D perhaps TRBD2 (5 bases). CDR1 is SQVTM, CDR2 ANQGSEA, per germline. V lost 6 bases, J lost 5 bases, and 19 bases lay in between. CDR3 length: 14 residues. The CDR3 sequence: CSVEPGPGLETQYF. DNA of the CDR3: TGCAGCGTGGAACCGGGTCCGGGGTTGGAGACCCAGTACTTC.

This clonotype was found a few times. The chain is built from TRBV11-3 and TRBJ2-1; D gene uncertain. V was pared by 0 bases and J by 7 bases, with 10 bases between. The CDR3 runs to 14 residues. Germline V gene lookup returns CDR1 SGHNT and CDR2 YENEEA. The CDR3 bases are TGTGCCAGCAGCTTAGATAGCAAGGGTAATGAGCAGTTCTTC. It yields the protein CASSLDSKGNEQFF.

This clonotype came up a few times. The chain couples TRBV9 to TRBJ2-1, with 14 positions matching TRBD2. The ends lost 4 bases at V and 5 bases at J; junction bases unmatched: 11. Germline lookup yields CDR1 SGDLS and CDR2 YYNGEE. The CDR3 is made up of 18 amino acids. In DNA form, the CDR3 reads TGTGCCAGCAGCCCAGGGACTAGCGGGAGAGGACGAGACAATGAGCAGTTCTTC. It yields the protein CASSPGTSGRGRDNEQFF.

Here the CDR3 reads CASSKTGRKGYEQYF. The CDR3 DNA is TGTGCCAGCAGTAAAACAGGGAGAAAGGGATACGAGCAGTACTTC. The chain has TRBV6-1 and TRBJ2-7, with D possibly TRBD1 on 6 matching bases. The germline V gene encodes CDR1 MNHNS and CDR2 SASEGT. The CDR3 extends over 15 amino acids. Trimming took off 5 bases at V and 4 bases at J, with 18 bases between the two ends.

This clonotype occurred a few times. The chain uses TRBV9 and TRBJ1-1; TRBD1 agrees at 8 bases. The CDR3 is made up of 15 amino acids. Germline V gives CDR1 SGDLS, CDR2 YYNGEE. Trimming at V came to 2 bases and at J to 5 bases, leaving 8 bases not matched to a gene. The CDR3 reads CASSVTGAPRTEAFF. The CDR3 DNA follows: TGTGCCAGCAGCGTGACAGGGGCCCCGAGGACTGAAGCTTTCTTT.

This clonotype was observed many times. The chain carries TRBV7-2 and TRBJ2-3; 7 nucleotides match TRBD2. CDR3 length: 14 amino acids. With V trimmed by 0 bases and J by 5 bases, 2 bases remained unmatched. Germline loops: CDR1 SGHTA, CDR2 FQGNSA. Here the CDR3 reads CASSLAGGLDTQYF. In DNA, the CDR3 is TGTGCCAGCAGCTTAGCCGGGGGGTTAGATACGCAGTATTTT.

This clonotype was found a few times. This chain connects TRBV6-5 to TRBJ2-3, with D perhaps TRBD1 or TRBD2 (6 bases each). V lost 2 bases to trimming and J lost 2 bases, with 11 bases between them. Per germline, CDR1 MNHEY and CDR2 SVGAGI. The CDR3 extends over 15 amino acids. CDR3: CASSYLGGLTDTQYF. The CDR3 DNA sequence: TGTGCCAGCAGTTACCTCGGGGGCCTCACAGATACGCAGTATTTT.

On this clonotype: The junction departs from the called germline gene at one end, perhaps through a read error. The chain joins TRBV5-5 to TRBJ2-3; D not resolved. The germline gives CDR1 SGHKS, CDR2 YYEKEE (reference sequence). This CDR3 region has 16 residues. CDR3 amino acids: CAGSKYTRVGTDTQYF. In DNA, the CDR3 is TGTGCCGGCAGCAAATATACAAGAGTAGGCACTGATACGCAGTATTTT.

This clonotype was detected many times. This chain connects TRBV2 to TRBJ1-5; 7 bases agree with TRBD1. Germline V gene lookup returns CDR1 SNHLY and CDR2 FYNNEI. V lost 8 bases and J lost 6; bases outside the gene matches: 7. This CDR3 is 13 amino acids long. The CDR3 spells CASQGQAGQPQHF. The CDR3 region has the DNA TGTGCCAGCCAAGGACAGGCTGGTCAGCCCCAGCATTTT.

The sample holds many counts of this clonotype. The gene calls are TRBV20-1 and TRBJ2-3, with D tentatively TRBD2 (6 bases). This CDR3 region has 15 residues. The germline V gene encodes CDR1 DFQATT and CDR2 SNEGSKA (reference sequence). This chain's CDR3 is CSPRDFRRGTDTQYF. CDR3 nucleotide sequence: TGCAGCCCCCGGGACTTCAGACGGGGCACAGATACGCAGTATTTT.

The rearrangement joins TRBV20-1 to TRBJ2-5; 8 bases are a match to TRBD2. V trimming: 5 bases; J trimming: 6 bases; junction bases outside the gene matches: 11. Germline loops: CDR1 DFQATT, CDR2 SNEGSKA (reference sequence). This CDR3 spans 14 amino acids. CDR3: CSAPSVAGIQTQYF. The CDR3 nucleotides are TGCAGTGCTCCCTCCGTAGCGGGGATACAGACCCAGTACTTC.

Only a few counts were recorded for this clonotype. The rearrangement links TRBV19 to TRBJ1-2, with 7 bases identical to TRBD1. This CDR3 is 14 amino acids long. Germline values: CDR1 LNHDA, CDR2 SQIVND (reference sequence). Losses at the gene ends were 6 bases for V and 6 bases for J; bases not matched to a gene: 10. The CDR3 protein is CASRRQGLKDGYTF. DNA of the CDR3: TGTGCCAGTAGGAGACAGGGTCTTAAGGATGGCTACACCTTC.

This chain uses TRBV6-5 with TRBJ1-1; 7 nucleotides match TRBD1. This CDR3 region has 14 residues. Germline V gives CDR1 MNHEY, CDR2 SVGAGI. The V and J ends lost 4 bases and 3 bases, in that order; junction bases with no gene match: 5. The CDR3: CASSSDRADTEAFF. The CDR3 DNA reads as TGTGCCAGCAGTTCCGACAGGGCGGACACTGAAGCTTTCTTT.

The V call is TRBV9, the J call TRBJ2-1; TRBD2 agrees at 13 bases. After removal of 4 bases from V and 12 bases from J, the junction contained 10 bases not matched to a gene. Germline lookup yields CDR1 SGDLS and CDR2 YYNGEE. The CDR3 has 15 amino acids. DNA of the CDR3: TGTGCCAGCAGCCCCCCGGGACTAGCGGGAACGGGGCAGTTCTTC. Translated, it gives CASSPPGLAGTGQFF.

This clonotype appeared a few times. The chain carries TRBV11-2 and TRBJ1-1; 7 nucleotides agree with TRBD1. CDR1 and CDR2 (germline): SGHAT, FQNNGV. The CDR3 contains 16 residues. After removal of 5 bases from V and 4 bases from J, the junction contained 13 bases not matched to a gene. CDR3 in DNA: TGTGCCAGCAGCCCACACCGACAGGGAATGGTCACTGAAGCTTTCTTT. It specifies CASSPHRQGMVTEAFF.

This clonotype showed up just a few times. The genes are TRBV5-1 and TRBJ2-1; D call uncertain. V lost 0 bases to trimming and J lost 1 base, with 8 bases between them. The germline CDR1 and CDR2 sequences are SGHRS and YFSETQ. This CDR3 spans 15 amino acids. DNA for the CDR3: TGCGCCAGCAGCTTGGCCGCGGAGTCCTACAATGAGCAGTTCTTC. Translated: CASSLAAESYNEQFF.

This clonotype occurred a few times. The chain is built from TRBV4-3 and TRBJ2-3; D call uncertain. V was trimmed by 1 base and J by 1 base, leaving 12 bases between them. Germline-derived CDR1 and CDR2 are LGHNA and YSLEER. The CDR3 loop spans 16 amino acids. The CDR3 reads CASSQVYNSRTDTQYF. The DNA for the CDR3 is TGCGCCAGCAGCCAAGTGTATAACTCCCGCACAGATACGCAGTATTTT.